Each of the 27 T cell receptor beta chains below was sequenced from the same sample in a study of T cell responses to AZD1222 COVID-19 vaccine. Clones were read by immunoSEQ multiplex PCR, and TCRdb kept only the in-frame ones, dropping some. The sample has approximately 210,000 clones, 90% to 95% seen once. The specimen comprised peripheral blood, sampled 28 days after the second AZD1222 dose. These receptors all come from an adult who received the AZD1222 COVID-19 vaccine.

The CDR3 spells CASSLMSSWAGEAGYTF. The CDR3 coding sequence is TGTGCCAGCAGCTTAATGTCTTCCTGGGCAGGGGAAGCTGGCTACACCTTC. The chain carries TRBV7-6 and TRBJ1-2, with D perhaps matching TRBD1 (6 bases). Germline-derived CDR1 and CDR2 are SGHVS and FNYEAQ. Trimming removed 2 bases at V and 7 bases at J, with 23 bases between. This CDR3 spans 17 amino acids.

The chain links TRBV28 to TRBJ1-5; 7 nucleotides align to TRBD1. This CDR3 contains 16 residues. The germline V gene encodes CDR1 MDHEN and CDR2 SYDVKM. The V gene end was trimmed by 6 bases and the J gene end by 5 bases; junction bases not matched to a gene: 13. The DNA of the CDR3 is TGTGCCAGCAGACCGTGGTTGGGGACAGATGATCAGCCCCAGCATTTT. It yields the protein CASRPWLGTDDQPQHF.

This chain joins TRBV5-1 and TRBJ1-6; D remains unclear. Trimming cost V 0 bases and J 9 bases, with 13 bases left between them. Germline loops: CDR1 SGHRS, CDR2 YFSETQ. CDR3 size: 15 residues. The chain's CDR3 is CASSLGPGEGSPLHF. The CDR3 DNA reads TGCGCCAGCAGCTTGGGTCCCGGGGAGGGTTCACCCCTCCACTTT.

The chain combines TRBV19 with TRBJ1-4; no firm D call. With 2 bases removed from V and 7 bases from J, the gap between germline ends came to 8 bases. This CDR3 has 13 amino acids. CDR1 is LNHDA, CDR2 SQIVND, per germline (reference sequence). CDR3 amino acids: CASSINWGEKLFF. The CDR3 region has the DNA TGTGCCAGTAGTATAAACTGGGGTGAAAAACTGTTTTTT.

The chain uses TRBV5-4 and TRBJ1-2; 7 bases agree with TRBD1. Per germline, CDR1 SGHNT and CDR2 YYREEE (reference sequence). J gave up 10 bases and V 0 bases, and 6 bases lay outside the gene matches. The CDR3 has 13 residues. CDR3 region: CASSLVGGADYTF. CDR3 sequence (DNA): TGTGCCAGCAGCTTGGTAGGGGGCGCCGACTACACCTTC.

Only one count was recorded for this clone. V usage is TRBV14 and J usage is TRBJ2-2; D is tentatively TRBD1 or TRBD2 (5 bases each). There are 16 residues in the CDR3. V was trimmed by 2 bases and J by 7 bases, leaving 17 bases between them. CDR1 and CDR2 from the germline V gene are SGHDN and FVKESK. This chain's CDR3 is CASSQPAGTPRGELFF. The CDR3 DNA is TGTGCCAGCAGCCAACCGGCAGGGACCCCTCGCGGGGAGCTGTTTTTT. Drawing the rest from reference TRBV14 and TRBJ2-2, the complete variable domain is EAGVTQFPSHSVIEKGQTVTLRCDPISGHDNLYWYRRVMGKEIKFLLHFVKESKQDESGMPNNRFLAERTGGTYSTLKVQPAELEDSGVYFCASSQPAGTPRGELFFGEGSRLTVL.

The chain couples TRBV3-1 (or the pseudogene TRBV3-2) to TRBJ2-1, with 8 bases fitting TRBD2. The V gene's germline CDR1 is LGHDT and CDR2 YNNKEL (reference sequence). V shed 6 bases and J 7 bases; nucleotides not matched to a gene: 11. The CDR3 contains 15 residues. The CDR3 coding sequence is TGTGCCAGCAGTCCCCTCGGGAGGGGATTAAATGAGCAGTTCTTC. The encoded protein is CASSPLGRGLNEQFF.

The chain has TRBV18 and TRBJ1-1; 8 positions match TRBD1. V shed 5 bases, J shed 1 base, and the junction held 6 bases outside the gene matches. The CDR3 runs to 15 residues. Per the germline V gene, CDR1 is KGHSH and CDR2 is LQKENI. The CDR3 sequence is CASSSGQVPNTEAFF. The CDR3 DNA is TGTGCCAGCTCATCGGGACAGGTCCCGAACACTGAAGCTTTCTTT.

This sequence joins TRBV28 and TRBJ2-5; perhaps TRBD1 as D (6 bases). Germline V gene data show CDR1 as MDHEN and CDR2 as SYDVKM. V was clipped by 2 bases and J by 2 bases, with 12 bases between them. The CDR3 runs to 15 residues. The CDR3 nucleotides are TGTGCCAGCAGTTTAGCTGGGGGCTTACAAGAGACCCAGTACTTC. This encodes CASSLAGGLQETQYF.

A single count supports this clone. The chain links TRBV28 to TRBJ2-7; tentative D call: TRBD2 (6 bases). Germline V gives CDR1 MDHEN, CDR2 SYDVKM. This CDR3 has 13 residues. With 2 bases removed from V and 5 bases from J, the gap between germline ends came to 10 bases. The CDR3 loop is CASSLPSADEQYF. CDR3 sequence (DNA): TGTGCCAGCAGTTTACCTAGCGCCGACGAGCAGTACTTC.

In its sample, this clone was seen a few times. The chain couples TRBV19 to TRBJ1-4; D is unresolved. CDR3 length: 11 amino acids. Germline loops: CDR1 LNHDA, CDR2 SQIVND (reference sequence). Trimming took off 6 bases at V and 10 bases at J, with 9 bases between the two ends. This CDR3 is CASSAGVKLFF. DNA for the CDR3: TGTGCCAGTAGCGCTGGGGTAAAACTGTTTTTT.

The CDR3 DNA reads TGTGCCAGCAGTTTTCAAGGGAGGTATAGCAATCAGCCCCAGCATTTT. Its protein product is CASSFQGRYSNQPQHF. V and J are TRBV28 and TRBJ1-5; D unclear. The germline CDR1 and CDR2 sequences are MDHEN and SYDVKM. Trimming stripped 3 bases from V and 0 bases from J, with 12 bases between. This CDR3 is built from 16 residues.

The CDR3 sequence is CASSSTGTSPYQPQHF. The CDR3, as DNA: TGTGCCAGCAGTTCAACCGGGACATCGCCCTATCAGCCCCAGCATTTT. V usage is TRBV6-6 and J usage is TRBJ1-5; D might be TRBD1 (6 bases). Trimming cost V 4 bases and J 5 bases, with 18 bases left between them. Germline CDR1 reads MNHNY; CDR2 reads SVGAGI (reference sequence). This CDR3 comprises 16 residues.

The chain uses TRBV6-5 and TRBJ2-1, with TRBD2 as a possible D gene (5 bases). The germline V gene has CDR1 MNHEY and CDR2 SVGAGI. The germline V and J ends were trimmed by 2 bases and 2 bases, with 13 bases remaining between them. CDR3 length equals 16 residues. DNA of the CDR3: TGTGCCAGCAGTTACAACCCAGCGGCGGCCTACAATGAGCAGTTCTTC. As protein: CASSYNPAAAYNEQFF.

In regard to this clone: The sample has other DNA sequences that encode this CDR3 too. This sequence joins TRBV28 and TRBJ1-2; D unresolved. The CDR3 spans 11 residues. Germline V gene data show CDR1 as MDHEN and CDR2 as SYDVKM. Trimming took 6 bases from V and 7 from J, leaving 9 bases between them. The CDR3 coding sequence is TGTGCCAGCAGCACGGTTGCTGGCTACACCTTC. Protein sequence: CASSTVAGYTF.

The J gene is TRBJ1-5, the V gene TRBV5-1, with D unclear. The V end was cut by 4 bases, the J end by 0 bases, with 8 bases between. CDR1 is SGHRS and CDR2 is YFSETQ in the germline V gene. The CDR3 sequence is 14 residues long. CDR3 nucleotides: TGCGCCAGCAGCCTAGGTCTTAGCAATCAGCCCCAGCATTTT. It encodes CASSLGLSNQPQHF. Drawing the rest from reference TRBV5-1 and TRBJ1-5, the complete variable domain is KAGVTQTPRYLIKTRGQQVTLSCSPISGHRSVSWYQQTPGQGLQFLFEYFSETQRNKGNFPGRFSGRQFSNSRSEMNVSTLELGDSALYLCASSLGLSNQPQHFGDGTRLSIL.

The chain employs TRBV28 and TRBJ1-1; D is ambiguous. The CDR3 covers 14 residues. CDR1 and CDR2 from the germline V gene are MDHEN and SYDVKM. V was cut by 5 bases and J by 5 bases, with 15 bases left in between. DNA of the CDR3: TGTGCCAGCAGTCCCACCGGGATGCCGACTGAAGCTTTCTTT. Its protein product is CASSPTGMPTEAFF.

The chain has TRBV6-6 and TRBJ2-7; D is uncertain. Germline V gene data show CDR1 as MNHNY and CDR2 as SVGAGI (reference sequence). This CDR3 is built from 15 residues. V gave up 4 bases and J gave up 2 bases, with 15 bases separating them. The CDR3 region is CASSFLSIATYEQYF. The CDR3, as DNA: TGTGCCAGCAGTTTCCTCTCCATCGCGACCTACGAGCAGTACTTC.

The chain has TRBV7-3 and TRBJ2-2, with D perhaps matching TRBD2 (6 bases). Per germline, CDR1 SGHTA and CDR2 FQGTGA. V lost 11 bases, J lost 4 bases, and 17 bases lay in between. The CDR3 is made up of 14 amino acids. CDR3 loop: CASQRLVGTGELFF. The CDR3 DNA follows: TGTGCCTCTCAAAGACTAGTAGGCACCGGGGAGCTGTTTTTT.

The chain links TRBV10-1 to TRBJ2-1; tentative D call: TRBD2 (6 bases). This CDR3 comprises 13 residues. Trimming took off 6 bases at V and 9 bases at J, with 15 bases between the two ends. The germline V gene has CDR1 WNHNN and CDR2 SYGVQD (reference sequence). CDR3 sequence: CASSPGLFGEQFF. CDR3 nucleotide sequence: TGCGCCAGCAGCCCGGGACTCTTCGGTGAGCAGTTCTTC.

V is TRBV3-1 (or the pseudogene TRBV3-2) and J is TRBJ2-5; possibly TRBD1 for D (5 bases). Trimming cost V 3 bases and J 4 bases, with 9 bases left between them. This CDR3 has 13 residues. Germline CDR1 and CDR2: LGHDT and YNNKEL (reference sequence). DNA for the CDR3: TGTGCCAGCAGCCATACCAGGGCAGAGACCCAGTACTTC. Its protein is CASSHTRAETQYF.

This clone was counted a few times. This sequence joins TRBV7-3 and TRBJ2-7; weak D call: TRBD2 (6 bases). Germline CDR1 and CDR2: SGHTA and FQGTGA. The CDR3 has 16 residues. V lost 5 bases to trimming and J lost 3 bases, with 20 bases between them. Here the CDR3 DNA reads TGTGCCAGCAGCCCTACCGGGGGTAGCCCAAGCTACGAGCAGTACTTC. This gives the protein CASSPTGGSPSYEQYF.

The chain combines TRBV9 with TRBJ1-5, with D hard to call. This CDR3 spans 15 amino acids. Germline V lookup: CDR1 SGDLS, CDR2 YYNGEE. V gave up 0 bases and J gave up 0 bases, with 7 bases separating them. CDR3 loop: CASSVDGNSNQPQHF. The CDR3 DNA reads TGTGCCAGCAGCGTAGATGGGAATAGCAATCAGCCCCAGCATTTT. Combining the CDR3 with reference TRBV9 and TRBJ1-5 gives the whole variable domain DSGVTQTPKHLITATGQRVTLRCSPRSGDLSVYWYQQSLDQGLQFLIQYYNGEERAKGNILERFSAQQFPDLHSELNLSSLELGDSALYFCASSVDGNSNQPQHFGDGTRLSIL.

The chain uses TRBV7-9 and TRBJ1-1; the D is unclear. The CDR3 totals 14 residues. Germline values: CDR1 SEHNR, CDR2 FQNEAQ (reference sequence). Trimming took off 6 bases at V and 1 base at J, with 12 bases between the two ends. In DNA form, the CDR3 reads TGTGCCAGCAGACAAGAGCCCCAGAACACTGAAGCTTTCTTT. As protein: CASRQEPQNTEAFF. Full variable domain (rest looked up from reference TRBV7-9 and TRBJ1-1): DTGVSQNPRHKITKRGQNVTFRCDPISEHNRLYWYRQTLGQGPEFLTYFQNEAQLEKSRLLSDRFSAERPKGSFSTLEIQRTEQGDSAMYLCASRQEPQNTEAFFGQGTRLTVV.

This clone was seen a single time. The V call is TRBV2, the J call TRBJ1-5; no firm D call. The CDR3 totals 14 residues. Germline-derived CDR1 and CDR2 are SNHLY and FYNNEI. The V end lost 1 base, the J end lost 6 bases, and 10 bases lay between the germline ends. CDR3 sequence reads: CASSEDTLAQPQHF. The CDR3, as DNA: TGTGCCAGCAGTGAAGACACGCTGGCTCAGCCCCAGCATTTT.

This clone was seen only once. The V call is TRBV7-2, the J call TRBJ2-1, with D possibly matching TRBD1 (6 bases). CDR3 size: 16 residues. From germline, CDR1 is SGHTA and CDR2 FQGNSA. Trimming took 4 bases from V and 3 from J, leaving 16 bases between them. The CDR3: CASSSRGWGYYNEQFF. CDR3 bases: TGTGCCAGCAGCTCCAGGGGCTGGGGCTACTACAATGAGCAGTTCTTC.

This clone was observed a single time. The chain joins TRBV19 to TRBJ2-7, with a tentative D call TRBD1 (5 bases). The germline V gene has CDR1 LNHDA and CDR2 SQIVND (reference sequence). V was clipped by 3 bases and J by 5 bases, with 11 bases between them. CDR3 size: 13 residues. The CDR3 DNA follows: TGTGCCAGTAGTATGCGCAGGGCAGACGAGCAGTACTTC. Translated, it gives CASSMRRADEQYF.